This T cell receptor (beta chain) was found in a study of blood T cell repertoires in COVID-19. For the study at large: Both acute and convalescent COVID-19 samples were obtained from the United States, Italy and Spain.

Clones were read by immunoSEQ multiplex PCR, and TCRdb kept only the in-frame ones, dropping some. The sample carries some 100,000 clones, approximately 80% recorded once. Germline-derived CDR1 and CDR2 are SEHNR and FQNEAQ (reference sequence). This CDR3 has 16 amino acids. V was pared by 5 bases and J by 0 bases, with 6 bases of the junction left unmatched. This sequence was found in a human donor in a cohort sampled during active COVID-19. The sample comprised peripheral blood. The chain employs TRBV7-9 and TRBJ1-4, with TRBD1 identical over 7 bases. The CDR3 sequence: CASSAAQGTTNEKLFF. The CDR3 DNA is TGTGCCAGCAGCGCAGCACAGGGGACAACTAATGAAAAACTGTTTTTT.